Listed below are T cell receptor beta chains from one sample, sequenced in a study of tumor-infiltrating lymphocytes in primary liver carcinoma. MiXCR, applied by TCRdb to the multiplex PCR reads, yields one record per CDR3 protein. The sample consists of 100,000 or so distinct CDR3 sequences, about four fifths of them appearing once. Sequencing used liver tumor tissue from sampling region 3. The receptors come from a man aged 40-49 years with primary liver carcinoma and hepatitis B virus infection. Both conserved end residues are part of each CDR3. D genes are given only for firm matches. Clone sizes are given selectively: once, few, many, or a class where the clone is expanded.

>TRBV6-1|NA|TRBJ2-6|NA
CASSEQGPAGANVLAF
TGTGCCAGTAGCGAACAGGGCCCCGCTGGGGCCAACGTCCTGGCTTTC
>TRBV5-6|TRBD2|TRBJ2-1|once
CASSGAGADNEPFF
TGTGCTAGCAGCGGGGCAGGAGCAGACAATGAGCCGTTCTTC
>TRBV10-2|NA|TRBJ2-5|NA
CANSDPREAQNF
TGCGCCAACAGTGACCCTAGAGAGGCCCAGAACTTC
>TRBV14|NA|TRBJ2-1|NA
CASSAVEGWVNNMQFF
TGTGCCAGCAGTGCCGTAGAGGGATGGGTAAACAATATGCAGTTCTTC
>TRBV28|NA|TRBJ1-2|NA
CANSPTDMVAGYTF
TGTGCCAACAGTCCAACTGACATGGTGGCTGGCTACACCTTC
>TRBV4-3|NA|TRBJ2-7|NA
CASSQDLSDSYEQYF
TGCGCCAGCAGCCAAGACCTGTCAGACTCCTACGAGCAGTACTTC
>TRBV19|NA|TRBJ2-1|few
CASSIRAYAPEFF
TGTGCCAGTAGTATAAGAGCGTACGCCCCGGAGTTCTTC
>TRBV14|NA|TRBJ2-1|NA
CVSSQNLDTSEQSF
TGTGTCAGCAGCCAAAATCTCGACACCAGTGAGCAGTCCTTC
>TRBV7-8|TRBD2|TRBJ2-1|NA
CASSLTIGRVDEHFF
TGTGCCAGCAGCCTGACCATCGGGAGGGTCGATGAGCACTTCTTC
>TRBV19|NA|TRBJ1-5|NA
CASSIMETVGNQPQHF
TGTGCCAGTAGTATCATGGAGACAGTGGGGAATCAGCCCCAGCATTTT
>TRBV6-6|NA|TRBJ2-7|NA
CASSHSPVRSSYEQYF
TGTGCCAGCAGTCATTCCCCGGTACGCAGCTCCTACGAGCAATACTTC
>TRBV29-1|NA|TRBJ2-7|NA
CSVEGNYEQYF
TGCAGCGTCGAGGGCAACTACGAGCAGTATTTC
>TRBV4-3|NA|TRBJ1-6|NA
CASSHDLQGQGSSYHSLLHF
TGCGCCAGCAGCCATGATCTCCAAGGGCAGGGGTCGTCCTATCATTCACTCCTCCACTTT
>TRBV6-1|TRBD1|TRBJ1-5|NA
CASMRTGGNQSQHF
TGTGCCAGCATGAGGACAGGAGGCAATCAGTCCCAGCATTTT
>TRBV14|NA|TRBJ2-3|NA
CASSRGYTDTHCF
TGTGCCAGTAGTCGAGGATACACAGATACGCACTGTTTT
>TRBV6-1|NA|TRBJ1-5|NA
CGSSPVDRNTKQPQHF
TGTGGCAGCAGCCCCGTGGACAGAAATACCAAACAGCCCCAGCATTTT
>TRBV11-1|NA|TRBJ2-5|medium-sized
CASSSGALTQYF
TGTGCCAGCAGCTCTGGCGCTCTGACCCAGTACTTC
>TRBV6-1|TRBD1|TRBJ2-1|NA
CTSSLRQGRGEQFF
TGTACCAGCAGCCTCAGACAGGGAAGGGGTGAGCAGTTCTTC
>TRBV11-2|NA|TRBJ1-6|NA
CASSLDPGRNSPLHF
TGTGCCAGCAGCTTAGATCCAGGGAGGAATTCACCCCTCCACTTT
>TRBV5-1|TRBD2|TRBJ2-5|NA
CANRSGRLQETLYF
TGCGCCAATAGGAGCGGGAGGCTTCAAGAGACCCTGTACTTC